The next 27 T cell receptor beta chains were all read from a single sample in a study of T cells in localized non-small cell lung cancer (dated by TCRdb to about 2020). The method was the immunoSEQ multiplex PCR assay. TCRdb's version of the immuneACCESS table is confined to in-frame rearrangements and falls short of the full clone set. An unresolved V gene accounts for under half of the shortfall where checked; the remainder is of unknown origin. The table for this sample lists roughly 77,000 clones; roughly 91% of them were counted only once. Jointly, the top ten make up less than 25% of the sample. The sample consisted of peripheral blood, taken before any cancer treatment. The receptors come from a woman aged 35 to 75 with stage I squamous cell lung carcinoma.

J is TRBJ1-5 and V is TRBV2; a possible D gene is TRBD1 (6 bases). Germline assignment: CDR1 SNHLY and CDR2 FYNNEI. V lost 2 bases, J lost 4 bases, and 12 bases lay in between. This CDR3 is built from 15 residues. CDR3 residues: CASSESGQSNQPQHF. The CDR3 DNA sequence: TGTGCCAGCAGTGAATCCGGACAGAGTAATCAGCCCCAGCATTTT.

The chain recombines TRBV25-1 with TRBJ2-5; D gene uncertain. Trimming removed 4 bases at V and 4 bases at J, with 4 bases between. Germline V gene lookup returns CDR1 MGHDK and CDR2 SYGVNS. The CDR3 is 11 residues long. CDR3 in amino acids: CASSGGETQYF. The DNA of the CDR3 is TGTGCCAGCAGTGGGGGAGAGACCCAGTACTTC.

The CDR3 protein is CASSLSGTGTDTQYF. The CDR3 nucleotides are TGTGCCAGCAGTTTATCTGGGACAGGCACAGATACGCAGTATTTT. V and J are TRBV28 and TRBJ2-3; TRBD1 aligns across 7 bases. The CDR3 extends over 15 amino acids. V lost 1 base and J lost 1; bases outside the gene matches: 2. Germline V gene lookup returns CDR1 MDHEN and CDR2 SYDVKM. Full variable domain (remainder filled in from reference TRBV28 and TRBJ2-3): DVKVTQSSRYLVKRTGEKVFLECVQDMDHENMFWYRQDPGLGLRLIYFSYDVKMKEKGDIPEGYSVSREKKERFSLILESASTNQTSMYLCASSLSGTGTDTQYFGPGTRLTVL.

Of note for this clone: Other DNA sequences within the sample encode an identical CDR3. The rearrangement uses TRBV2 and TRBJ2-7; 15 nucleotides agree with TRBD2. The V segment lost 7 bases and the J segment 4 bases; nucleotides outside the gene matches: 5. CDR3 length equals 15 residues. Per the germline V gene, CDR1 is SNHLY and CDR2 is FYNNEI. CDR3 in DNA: TGTGCCAGCAAAAAAGGGACTAGCGGGGGGTACGAGCAGTACTTC. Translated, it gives CASKKGTSGGYEQYF.

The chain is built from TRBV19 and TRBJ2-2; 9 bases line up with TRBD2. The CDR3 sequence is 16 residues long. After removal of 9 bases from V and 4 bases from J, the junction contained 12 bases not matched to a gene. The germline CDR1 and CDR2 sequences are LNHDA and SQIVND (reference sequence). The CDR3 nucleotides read TGTGCCAGCTTTCCGTCGACTAGCGGAGTCACCGGGGAGCTGTTTTTT. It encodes CASFPSTSGVTGELFF.

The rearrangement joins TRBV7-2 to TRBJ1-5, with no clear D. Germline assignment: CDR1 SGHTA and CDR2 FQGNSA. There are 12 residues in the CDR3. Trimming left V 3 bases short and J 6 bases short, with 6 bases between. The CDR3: CASSFYAQPQHF. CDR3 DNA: TGTGCCAGCAGCTTTTATGCTCAGCCCCAGCATTTT.

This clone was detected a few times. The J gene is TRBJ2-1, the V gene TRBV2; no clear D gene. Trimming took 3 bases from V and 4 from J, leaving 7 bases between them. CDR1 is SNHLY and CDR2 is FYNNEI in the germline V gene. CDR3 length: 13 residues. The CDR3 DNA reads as TGTGCCAGCAGTGATAACGGGTACAATGAGCAGTTCTTC. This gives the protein CASSDNGYNEQFF.

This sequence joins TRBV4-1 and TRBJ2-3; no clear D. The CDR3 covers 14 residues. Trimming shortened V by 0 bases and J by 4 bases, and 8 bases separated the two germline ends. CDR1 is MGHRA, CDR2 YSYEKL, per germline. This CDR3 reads CASSQDSTADTQYF. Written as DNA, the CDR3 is TGCGCCAGCAGCCAAGATTCTACCGCAGATACGCAGTATTTT.

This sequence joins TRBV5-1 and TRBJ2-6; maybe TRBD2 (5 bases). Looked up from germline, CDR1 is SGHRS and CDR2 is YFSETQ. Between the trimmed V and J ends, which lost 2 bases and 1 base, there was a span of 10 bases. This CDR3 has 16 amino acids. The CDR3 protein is CASSFGEPSGANVLTF. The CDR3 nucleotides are TGCGCCAGCAGCTTCGGGGAACCTTCTGGGGCCAACGTCCTGACTTTC.

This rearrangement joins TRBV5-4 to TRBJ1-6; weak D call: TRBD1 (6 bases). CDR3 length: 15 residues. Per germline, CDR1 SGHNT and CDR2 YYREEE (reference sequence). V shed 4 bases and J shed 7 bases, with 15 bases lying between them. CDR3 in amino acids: CASSTRQEPNSPLHF. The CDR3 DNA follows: TGTGCCAGCAGCACCCGACAGGAACCAAATTCACCCCTCCACTTT.

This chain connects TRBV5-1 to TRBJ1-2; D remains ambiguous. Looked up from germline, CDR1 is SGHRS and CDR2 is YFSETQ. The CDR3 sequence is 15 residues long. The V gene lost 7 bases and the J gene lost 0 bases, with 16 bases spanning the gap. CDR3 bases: TGCGCCAGCCGGCCACTGGCCAGAACTAACTATGGCTACACCTTC. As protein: CASRPLARTNYGYTF. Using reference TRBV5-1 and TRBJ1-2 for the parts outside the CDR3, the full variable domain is KAGVTQTPRYLIKTRGQQVTLSCSPISGHRSVSWYQQTPGQGLQFLFEYFSETQRNKGNFPGRFSGRQFSNSRSEMNVSTLELGDSALYLCASRPLARTNYGYTFGSGTRLTVV.

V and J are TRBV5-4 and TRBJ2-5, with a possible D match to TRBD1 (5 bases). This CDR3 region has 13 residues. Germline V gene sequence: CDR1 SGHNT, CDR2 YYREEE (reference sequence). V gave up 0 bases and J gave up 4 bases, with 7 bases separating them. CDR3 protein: CASSLDTGETQYF. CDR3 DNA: TGTGCCAGCAGCTTGGATACAGGAGAGACCCAGTACTTC.

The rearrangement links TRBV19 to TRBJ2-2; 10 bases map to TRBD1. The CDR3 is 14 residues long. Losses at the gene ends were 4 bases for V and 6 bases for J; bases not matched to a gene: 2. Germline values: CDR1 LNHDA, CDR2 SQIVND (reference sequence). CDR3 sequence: CASSRGQGPGELFF. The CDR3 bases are TGTGCCAGTAGTAGGGGACAGGGGCCCGGGGAGCTGTTTTTT. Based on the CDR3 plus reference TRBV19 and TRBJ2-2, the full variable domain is DGGITQSPKYLFRKEGQNVTLSCEQNLNHDAMYWYRQDPGQGLRLIYYSQIVNDFQKGDIAEGYSVSREKKESFPLTVTSAQKNPTAFYLCASSRGQGPGELFFGEGSRLTVL.

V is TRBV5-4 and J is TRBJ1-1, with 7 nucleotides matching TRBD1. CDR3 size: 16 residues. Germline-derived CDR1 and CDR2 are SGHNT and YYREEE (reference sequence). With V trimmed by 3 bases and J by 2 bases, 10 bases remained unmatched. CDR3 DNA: TGTGCCAGCAGCTCCCCGGGACAGAGAATTAACACTGAAGCTTTCTTT. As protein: CASSSPGQRINTEAFF.

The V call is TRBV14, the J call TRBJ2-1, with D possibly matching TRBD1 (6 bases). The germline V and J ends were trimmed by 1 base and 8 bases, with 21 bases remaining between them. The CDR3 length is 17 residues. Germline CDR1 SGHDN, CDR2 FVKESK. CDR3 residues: CASSQAYFRGGWDEQFF. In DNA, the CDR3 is TGTGCCAGCAGCCAAGCCTACTTCCGAGGGGGTTGGGATGAGCAGTTCTTC.

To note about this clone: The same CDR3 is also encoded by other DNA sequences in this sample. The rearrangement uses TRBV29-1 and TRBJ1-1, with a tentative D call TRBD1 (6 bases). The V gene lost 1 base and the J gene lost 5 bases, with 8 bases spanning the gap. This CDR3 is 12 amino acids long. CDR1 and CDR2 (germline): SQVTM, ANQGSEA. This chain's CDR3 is CSVEGGGTEAFF. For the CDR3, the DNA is TGCAGCGTTGAAGGAGGGGGGACTGAAGCTTTCTTT.

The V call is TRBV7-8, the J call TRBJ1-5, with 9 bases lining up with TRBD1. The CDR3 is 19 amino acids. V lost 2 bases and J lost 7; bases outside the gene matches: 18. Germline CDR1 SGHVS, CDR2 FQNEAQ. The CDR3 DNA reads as TGTGCCAGCAGCTTACTAGTGGGGATGGCCGGGACAGGGAAACAGCCCCAGCATTTT. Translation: CASSLLVGMAGTGKQPQHF.

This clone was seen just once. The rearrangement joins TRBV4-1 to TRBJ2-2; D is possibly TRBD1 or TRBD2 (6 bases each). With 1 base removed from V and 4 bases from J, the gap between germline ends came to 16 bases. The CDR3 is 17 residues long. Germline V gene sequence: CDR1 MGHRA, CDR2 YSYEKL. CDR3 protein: CASSQGVRGPGTGELFF. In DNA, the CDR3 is TGCGCCAGCAGCCAAGGGGTTCGGGGGCCGGGCACCGGGGAGCTGTTTTTT.

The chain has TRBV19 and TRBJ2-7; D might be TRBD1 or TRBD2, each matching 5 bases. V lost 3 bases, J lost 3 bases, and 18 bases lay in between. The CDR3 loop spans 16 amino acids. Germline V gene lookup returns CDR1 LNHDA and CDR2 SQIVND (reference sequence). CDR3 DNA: TGTGCCAGTAGTATGGGGCCAGCGGAAAGAGGCTACGAGCAGTACTTC. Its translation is CASSMGPAERGYEQYF.

CDR3 sequence: CASSPDRWSSYNEQFF. The CDR3 nucleotides are TGTGCCAGCAGCCCGGACAGGTGGAGCTCCTACAATGAGCAGTTCTTC. This chain connects TRBV5-4 to TRBJ2-1, with TRBD1 matching over 7 bases. V shed 4 bases, J shed 0 bases, and the junction held 7 bases outside the gene matches. Germline CDR1 reads SGHNT; CDR2 reads YYREEE (reference sequence). The CDR3 loop spans 16 amino acids.

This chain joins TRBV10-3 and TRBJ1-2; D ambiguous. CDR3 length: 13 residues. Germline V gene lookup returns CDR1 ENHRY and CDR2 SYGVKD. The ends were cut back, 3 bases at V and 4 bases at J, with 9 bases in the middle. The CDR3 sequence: CAISDGESYGYTF. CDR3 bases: TGTGCCATCAGTGACGGGGAATCCTATGGCTACACCTTC.

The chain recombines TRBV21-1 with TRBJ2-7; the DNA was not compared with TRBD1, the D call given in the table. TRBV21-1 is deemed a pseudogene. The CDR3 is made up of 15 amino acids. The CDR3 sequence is CASSKAKNRVREQYF. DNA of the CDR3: TGTGCCAGCAGCAAAGCGAAGAACAGGGTCCGCGAGCAGTACTTC.

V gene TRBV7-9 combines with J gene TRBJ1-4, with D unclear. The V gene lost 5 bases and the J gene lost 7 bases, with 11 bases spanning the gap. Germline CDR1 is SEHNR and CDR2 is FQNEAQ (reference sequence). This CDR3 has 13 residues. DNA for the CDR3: TGTGCCAGCAGCCCCCCGGTAACTGAAAAACTGTTTTTT. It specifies CASSPPVTEKLFF.

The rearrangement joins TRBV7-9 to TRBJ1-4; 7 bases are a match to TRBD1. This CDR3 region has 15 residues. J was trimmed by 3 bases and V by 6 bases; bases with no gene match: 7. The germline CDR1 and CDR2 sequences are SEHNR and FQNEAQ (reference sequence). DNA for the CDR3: TGTGCCAGCAGGGTCGGGACAGCCGCTAATGAAAAACTGTTTTTT. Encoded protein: CASRVGTAANEKLFF.

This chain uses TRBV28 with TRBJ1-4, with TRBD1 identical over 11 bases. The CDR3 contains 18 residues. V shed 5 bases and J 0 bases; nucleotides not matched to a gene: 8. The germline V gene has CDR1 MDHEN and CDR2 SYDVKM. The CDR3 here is CASSPGTGGWATNEKLFF. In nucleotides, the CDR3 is TGTGCCAGCAGTCCCGGGACAGGGGGTTGGGCAACTAATGAAAAACTGTTTTTT.

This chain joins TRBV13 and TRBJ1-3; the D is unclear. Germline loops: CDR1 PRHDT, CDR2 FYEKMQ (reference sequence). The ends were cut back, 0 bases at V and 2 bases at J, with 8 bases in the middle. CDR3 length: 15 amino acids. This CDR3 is CASSLGRGTGNTIYF. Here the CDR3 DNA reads TGTGCCAGCAGCTTAGGCCGGGGTACTGGAAACACCATATATTTT.

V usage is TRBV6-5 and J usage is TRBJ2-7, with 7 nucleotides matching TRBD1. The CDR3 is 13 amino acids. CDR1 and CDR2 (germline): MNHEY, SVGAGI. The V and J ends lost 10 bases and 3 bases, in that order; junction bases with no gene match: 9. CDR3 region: CAIEDRKSYEQYF. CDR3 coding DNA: TGTGCCATTGAGGACAGGAAAAGCTACGAGCAGTACTTC.